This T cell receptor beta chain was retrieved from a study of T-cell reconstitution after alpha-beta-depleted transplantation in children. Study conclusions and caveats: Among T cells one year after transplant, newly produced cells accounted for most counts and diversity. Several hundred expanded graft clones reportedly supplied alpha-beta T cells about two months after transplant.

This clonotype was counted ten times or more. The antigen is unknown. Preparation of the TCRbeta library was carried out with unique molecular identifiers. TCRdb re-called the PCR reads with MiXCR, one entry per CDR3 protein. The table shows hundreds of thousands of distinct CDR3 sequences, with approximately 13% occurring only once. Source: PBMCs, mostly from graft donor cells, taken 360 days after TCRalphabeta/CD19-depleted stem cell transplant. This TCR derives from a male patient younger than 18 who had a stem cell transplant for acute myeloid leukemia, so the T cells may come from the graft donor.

CDR3 DNA: TGCGCCAGCAGCCGGATCAGCTTGGACGGGACACTGAACACCGGGGAGCTGTTTTTT. It yields the protein CASSRISLDGTLNTGELFF. The chain combines TRBV5-1 with TRBJ2-2; TRBD1 is a possible D gene (6 bases). This CDR3 has 19 amino acids. Trimming took off 4 bases at V and 1 base at J, with 23 bases between the two ends. The germline V gene has CDR1 SGHRS and CDR2 YFSETQ.